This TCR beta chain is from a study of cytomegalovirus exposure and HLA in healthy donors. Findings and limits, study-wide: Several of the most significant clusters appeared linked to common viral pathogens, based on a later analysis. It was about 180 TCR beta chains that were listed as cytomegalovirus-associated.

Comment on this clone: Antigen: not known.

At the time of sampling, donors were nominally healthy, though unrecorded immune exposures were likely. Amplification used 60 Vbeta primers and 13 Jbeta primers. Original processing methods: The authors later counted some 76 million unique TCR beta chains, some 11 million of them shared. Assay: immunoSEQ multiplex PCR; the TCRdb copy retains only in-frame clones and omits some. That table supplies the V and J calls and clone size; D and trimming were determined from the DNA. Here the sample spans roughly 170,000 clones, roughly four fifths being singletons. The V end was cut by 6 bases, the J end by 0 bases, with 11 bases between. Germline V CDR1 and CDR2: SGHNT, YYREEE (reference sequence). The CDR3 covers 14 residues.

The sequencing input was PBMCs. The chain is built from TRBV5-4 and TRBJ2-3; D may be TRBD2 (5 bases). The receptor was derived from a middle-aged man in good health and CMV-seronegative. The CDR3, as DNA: TGTGCCAGCACCCCGTCGGGAAGCACAGATACGCAGTATTTT. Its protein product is CASTPSGSTDTQYF.